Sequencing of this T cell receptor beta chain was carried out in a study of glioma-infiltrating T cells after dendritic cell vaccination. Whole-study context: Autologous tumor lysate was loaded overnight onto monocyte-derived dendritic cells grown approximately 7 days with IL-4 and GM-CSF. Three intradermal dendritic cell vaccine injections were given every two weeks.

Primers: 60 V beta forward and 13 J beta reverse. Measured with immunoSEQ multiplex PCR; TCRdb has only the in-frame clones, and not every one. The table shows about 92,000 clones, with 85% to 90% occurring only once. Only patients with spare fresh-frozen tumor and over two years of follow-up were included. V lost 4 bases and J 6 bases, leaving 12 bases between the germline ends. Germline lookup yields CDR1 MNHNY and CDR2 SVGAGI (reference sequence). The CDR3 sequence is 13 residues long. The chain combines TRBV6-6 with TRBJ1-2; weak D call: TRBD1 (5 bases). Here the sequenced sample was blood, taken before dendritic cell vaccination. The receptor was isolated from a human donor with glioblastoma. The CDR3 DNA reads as TGTGCCAGCAGTTCCGACAGATACAATGGCTACACCTTC. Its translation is CASSSDRYNGYTF.